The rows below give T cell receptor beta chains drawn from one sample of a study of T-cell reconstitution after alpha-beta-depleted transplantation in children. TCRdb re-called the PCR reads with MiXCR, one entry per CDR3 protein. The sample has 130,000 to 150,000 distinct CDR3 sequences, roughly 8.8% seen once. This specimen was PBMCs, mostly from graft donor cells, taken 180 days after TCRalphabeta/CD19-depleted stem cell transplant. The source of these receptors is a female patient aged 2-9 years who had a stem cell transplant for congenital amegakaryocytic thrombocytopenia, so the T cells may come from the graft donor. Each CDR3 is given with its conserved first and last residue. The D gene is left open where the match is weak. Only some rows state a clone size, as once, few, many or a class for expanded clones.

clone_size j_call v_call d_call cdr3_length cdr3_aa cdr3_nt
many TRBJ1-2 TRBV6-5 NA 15 CASSRRKGQDYGYTF TGTGCCAGCAGTCGCCGTAAAGGGCAGGACTATGGCTACACCTTC
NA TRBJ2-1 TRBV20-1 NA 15 CSARAPGGGNNEQFF TGCAGTGCTAGGGCTCCGGGGGGCGGCAACAATGAGCAGTTCTTC
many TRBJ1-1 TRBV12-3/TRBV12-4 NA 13 CASNYQGIPEAFF TGTGCCAGCAATTATCAGGGGATTCCTGAAGCTTTCTTT
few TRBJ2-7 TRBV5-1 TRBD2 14 CASSLDSGVGEQYF TGCGCCAGCAGCTTGGATAGCGGGGTAGGCGAGCAGTACTTC
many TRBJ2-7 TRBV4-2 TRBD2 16 CASSQATRGLAYEQYF TGTGCCAGCAGCCAAGCTACGAGAGGACTAGCCTACGAGCAGTACTTC
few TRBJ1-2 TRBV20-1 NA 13 CSASRPGKYGYTF TGCAGTGCTAGTAGGCCAGGGAAGTATGGCTACACCTTC
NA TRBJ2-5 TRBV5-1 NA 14 CASSRRRGEETQYF TGCGCCAGCAGCCGCCGCAGGGGTGAAGAGACCCAGTACTTC
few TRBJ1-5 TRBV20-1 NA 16 CSADSSTGPDNQPQHF TGCAGTGCTGATAGTTCGACAGGTCCCGACAATCAGCCCCAGCATTTT
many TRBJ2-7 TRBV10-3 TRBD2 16 CAISETSGRQLLEQYF TGTGCCATCAGTGAGACTAGCGGGAGGCAGCTTCTCGAGCAGTACTTC
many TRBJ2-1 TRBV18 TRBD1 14 CASSPGTGYNEQFF TGTGCCAGCTCACCAGGGACAGGTTACAATGAGCAGTTCTTC
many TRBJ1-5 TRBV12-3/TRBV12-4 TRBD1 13 CASSRQGGQPQHF TGTGCCAGCAGCCGACAGGGAGGTCAGCCCCAGCATTTT
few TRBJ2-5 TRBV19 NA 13 CASSTSPAATQYF TGTGCCAGTAGTACTAGCCCCGCTGCGACCCAGTACTTC
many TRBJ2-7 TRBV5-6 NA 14 CASSLGLGSYEQYF TGTGCCAGCAGCTTGGGTCTGGGATCCTACGAGCAGTACTTC
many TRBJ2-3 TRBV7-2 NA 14 CASSLATNTDTQYF TGTGCCAGCAGCTTAGCTACCAACACAGATACGCAGTATTTT
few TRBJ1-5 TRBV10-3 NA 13 CAISERERTPQHF TGTGCCATCAGTGAAAGGGAACGGACTCCCCAGCATTTT
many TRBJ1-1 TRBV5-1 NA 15 CASSWTDRLNTEAFF TGCGCCAGCAGCTGGACGGACAGACTGAACACTGAAGCTTTCTTT
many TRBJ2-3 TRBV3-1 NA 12 CASSQAGDTQYF TGTGCCAGCAGCCAGGCTGGGGATACGCAGTATTTT
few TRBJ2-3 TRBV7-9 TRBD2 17 CASSPSTSGRATDTQYF TGTGCCAGCAGCCCGAGCACTAGCGGGAGGGCCACAGATACGCAGTATTTT
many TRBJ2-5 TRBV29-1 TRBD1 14 CSVRDRGYQETQYF TGCAGCGTGAGGGACAGGGGATACCAAGAGACCCAGTACTTC
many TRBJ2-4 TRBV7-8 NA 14 CASSLGRDKNIQYF TGTGCCAGCAGCTTAGGGCGGGACAAAAACATTCAGTACTTC
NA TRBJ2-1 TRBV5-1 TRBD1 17 CASSLAQTGANYNEQFF TGCGCCAGCAGCTTGGCCCAGACAGGGGCGAACTACAATGAGCAGTTCTTC
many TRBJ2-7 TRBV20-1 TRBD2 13 CSAFGTIGSEQYF TGCAGTGCCTTCGGGACTATCGGGAGCGAGCAGTACTTC
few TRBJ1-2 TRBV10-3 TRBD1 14 CAISLQGMGYGYTF TGTGCCATCAGCTTACAGGGGATGGGCTATGGCTACACCTTC
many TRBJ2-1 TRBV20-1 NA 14 CSASSLESYNEQFF TGCAGTGCTAGCAGCCTAGAATCCTACAATGAGCAGTTCTTC
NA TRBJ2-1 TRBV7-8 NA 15 CASSLTGSSYNEQFF TGTGCCAGCAGCTTAACCGGGAGTTCCTACAATGAGCAGTTCTTC
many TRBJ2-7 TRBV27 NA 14 CASSLNWGAHEQYF TGTGCCAGCAGTTTAAATTGGGGGGCCCACGAGCAGTACTTC
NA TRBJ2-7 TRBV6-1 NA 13 CASSVDWVYEQYF TGTGCCAGCAGTGTAGATTGGGTCTACGAGCAGTACTTC
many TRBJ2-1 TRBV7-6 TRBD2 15 CASSTGLAGADEQFF TGTGCCAGCAGTACGGGACTAGCGGGAGCGGATGAGCAGTTCTTC
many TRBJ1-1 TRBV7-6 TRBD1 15 CASSDWTGSNTEAFF TGTGCCAGCAGCGATTGGACAGGAAGCAACACTGAAGCTTTCTTT